This TCR beta chain derives from a study of cytomegalovirus exposure and HLA in healthy donors. Across the study: Approximately 85 million unique TCRs from HLA-typed donors made up an early data release. Study results and caveats: What a later analysis showed was that several of the most significant clusters appeared linked to common viral pathogens. In a later analysis, HLA-associated TCR beta chains were more clonally expanded than equally common others. Earlier analysis found most TCR beta V segments productive about 90% or about 30% of the time.

PCR involved 60 Vbeta and 13 Jbeta primers. The assay was immunoSEQ multiplex PCR, and TCRdb's table has in-frame clones only and misses some. The sample yields about 150,000 clones, roughly 80% seen once. In the case of this clone: Its antigen is not identified. One junction end disagrees with the germline gene, perhaps due to a read error. Other DNA variants within this sample encode the same CDR3.

Germline loops: CDR1 SGHRS, CDR2 YFSETQ. The CDR3 consists of 18 residues. This TCR came from a woman aged 40 to 49 in good health and CMV-seronegative. The chain links TRBV5-1 to TRBJ2-2; 7 positions agree with TRBD2. Material: PBMCs. This chain's CDR3 is CASSLAGYRGENTGELFF. The CDR3 DNA follows: TGTGCCAGCAGCTTGGCAGGTTATCGGGGGGAGAACACCGGGGAGCTGTTTTTT.